These 30 T cell receptor beta chains share one sample of origin, sequenced in a study of shared clonotypes between healthy human individuals. The assay was immunoSEQ multiplex PCR, and TCRdb's table has in-frame clones only and misses some. The sample consists of a few million clones, approximately 93% of them appearing once. The specimen was naive CD4+ T cells from PBMCs. Subset reported: CD45RA+ positively selected. The receptors come from a man younger than 35 in good health. Some clones in this sample may be carry-over from other donors' samples.

The V and J genes are TRBV2 and TRBJ1-2, with 7 bases lining up with TRBD1. CDR1 is SNHLY and CDR2 is FYNNEI in the germline V gene. The J segment lost 6 bases and the V segment lost 2 bases, leaving 3 bases of the junction unmatched. The CDR3 has 13 residues. The CDR3 reads CASSEKGADGYTF. CDR3 in DNA: TGTGCCAGCAGTGAAAAGGGGGCAGATGGCTACACCTTC.

The chain employs TRBV2 and TRBJ2-7, with 9 bases lining up with TRBD1. Germline CDR1 reads SNHLY; CDR2 reads FYNNEI. The CDR3 is 15 amino acids. V shed 5 bases, J shed 1 base, and the junction held 6 bases outside the gene matches. This chain's CDR3 is CASSFTGGKSYEQYF. The CDR3 DNA reads as TGTGCCAGCAGTTTTACAGGGGGCAAGTCCTACGAGCAGTACTTC.

The chain is built from TRBV27 and TRBJ2-5, with D unclear. From germline, CDR1 is MNHEY and CDR2 SMNVEV (reference sequence). The CDR3 totals 13 residues. The V gene lost 7 bases and the J gene lost 2 bases, with 11 bases spanning the gap. The CDR3 DNA follows: TGTGCCAGCAAACGGACGGTACAAGAGACCCAGTACTTC. It specifies CASKRTVQETQYF.

This chain connects TRBV19 to TRBJ1-3, with 9 nucleotides matching TRBD1. CDR1 is LNHDA, CDR2 SQIVND, per germline (reference sequence). The CDR3 is made up of 15 amino acids. J lost 7 bases, V lost 5 bases, and 9 bases had no gene match. Here the CDR3 DNA reads TGTGCCAGTAGTTCCCCACAGGGGGCACGGAACACCATATATTTT. This sequence encodes CASSSPQGARNTIYF.

The chain uses TRBV9 and TRBJ1-1, with TRBD1 as a possible D gene (5 bases). The length of the CDR3 is 12 residues. Trimming left V 4 bases short and J 2 bases short, with 6 bases between. In germline, CDR1 is SGDLS, CDR2 YYNGEE. The CDR3 loop is CASSTGNTEAFF. The CDR3 nucleotides are TGTGCCAGCAGCACAGGAAACACTGAAGCTTTCTTT.

The rearrangement links TRBV4-3 to TRBJ2-7; D not resolved. The CDR3 totals 14 residues. Deletions cut 1 base from V and 1 base from J, with 8 bases between. Germline V lookup: CDR1 LGHNA, CDR2 YSLEER. The CDR3 sequence: CASSQVRASYEQYF. In nucleotides, the CDR3 is TGCGCCAGCAGCCAAGTTAGGGCTTCCTACGAGCAGTACTTC.

This chain connects TRBV5-4 to TRBJ2-7; 7 bases line up with TRBD1. This CDR3 contains 15 residues. V lost 0 bases to trimming and J lost 3 bases; unmatched junction nucleotides: 6. Germline CDR1 is SGHNT and CDR2 is YYREEE (reference sequence). The CDR3 sequence: CASSLVRQGNYEQYF. Written as DNA, the CDR3 is TGTGCCAGCAGCTTGGTGAGACAGGGCAACTACGAGCAGTACTTC.

The rearrangement joins TRBV5-4 to TRBJ2-6, with TRBD2 as a possible D gene (6 bases). The CDR3 contains 16 residues. Germline V gene lookup returns CDR1 SGHNT and CDR2 YYREEE (reference sequence). The V gene lost 1 base and the J gene lost 2 bases, with 10 bases spanning the gap. CDR3 in DNA: TGTGCCAGCAGCTTGAGACTAGTGGCTGGGGCCAACGTCCTGACTTTC. Amino acid sequence: CASSLRLVAGANVLTF.

Notes on this clone: The germline gene is not matched at one end of the junction; a read error may be the cause. The rearrangement links TRBV5-4 to TRBJ1-5; D remains ambiguous. Germline CDR1 reads SGHNT; CDR2 reads YYREEE (reference sequence). The CDR3 runs to 13 residues. CDR3 nucleotide sequence: TGTGCCAGCAGCTCAGATGGAGAGTACCGAGGAGCTTTT. This encodes CASSSDGEYRGAF.

The chain recombines TRBV6-1 with TRBJ1-1; 7 nucleotides align to TRBD1. The trim removed 5 bases at V and 7 bases at J, leaving 13 bases unmatched. This CDR3 comprises 15 residues. Germline CDR1 reads MNHNS; CDR2 reads SASEGT. CDR3 protein: CASSQSTGLDDEAFF. The CDR3 DNA reads as TGTGCCAGCAGTCAGTCGACAGGGTTGGATGATGAAGCTTTCTTT.

Details on this clone: At the DNA level, this CDR3 is encoded by other sequences in the same sample as well. The genes are TRBV28 and TRBJ2-7; D gene uncertain. Germline CDR1 is MDHEN and CDR2 is SYDVKM. The CDR3 runs to 11 residues. V lost 6 bases and J lost 3, with 6 bases in between. DNA of the CDR3: TGTGCCAGCAGCCGAAACTACGAGCAGTACTTC. This gives the protein CASSRNYEQYF.

This chain connects TRBV6-1 to TRBJ2-3, with D hard to call. The CDR3 runs to 15 residues. Germline CDR1 is MNHNS and CDR2 is SASEGT. V was trimmed by 5 bases and J by 1 base, leaving 13 bases between them. The CDR3 region is CASSTTVHRTDTQYF. CDR3 DNA sequence: TGTGCCAGCAGTACAACAGTACACCGCACAGATACGCAGTATTTT.

The gene calls are TRBV2 and TRBJ1-6, with D hard to call. Germline values: CDR1 SNHLY, CDR2 FYNNEI. Trimming removed 6 bases from V and 10 bases from J, with 16 bases in between. CDR3 size: 14 residues. The CDR3 is CASSRSGGDSPLHF. In DNA form, the CDR3 reads TGTGCCAGCAGCAGGTCCGGAGGCGACTCACCCCTCCACTTT.

With respect to this clone: This CDR3 is also generated by other DNA sequences in the sample. V usage is TRBV5-1 and J usage is TRBJ2-7; D is unclear. Germline CDR1 and CDR2: SGHRS and YFSETQ. With 0 bases removed from V and 2 bases from J, the gap between germline ends came to 9 bases. There are 14 residues in the CDR3. In DNA form, the CDR3 reads TGCGCCAGCAGCTTGGAGGCCTTTACCTACGAGCAGTACTTC. This sequence encodes CASSLEAFTYEQYF.

The chain links TRBV25-1 to TRBJ2-7; D is unclear. CDR3 length equals 14 residues. CDR1 is MGHDK and CDR2 is SYGVNS in the germline V gene. Trimming pared 6 bases from V and 6 bases from J, leaving 18 bases between. For the CDR3, the DNA is TGTGCCAGCAGCTCCGGACCAAGCTGGGTCGAGCAGTACTTC. Its protein is CASSSGPSWVEQYF.

The V and J genes are TRBV28 and TRBJ2-5, with a possible D match to TRBD1 (5 bases). The CDR3 extends over 13 amino acids. V was clipped by 2 bases and J by 5 bases, with 9 bases between them. Germline lookup yields CDR1 MDHEN and CDR2 SYDVKM. As DNA, the CDR3 is TGTGCCAGCAGTTTAGGCTCAGGGGAGACCCAGTACTTC. It translates to CASSLGSGETQYF.

V gene TRBV5-1 combines with J gene TRBJ1-1; D is unclear. Trimming took off 4 bases at V and 4 bases at J, with 17 bases between the two ends. Per germline, CDR1 SGHRS and CDR2 YFSETQ. This CDR3 comprises 15 residues. CDR3 coding DNA: TGCGCCAGCAGCGATCGCCCCGGGGAGGGCACTGAAGCTTTCTTT. Amino acids: CASSDRPGEGTEAFF.

The rearrangement links TRBV5-4 to TRBJ1-1; D is unclear. V shed 5 bases and J shed 7 bases, with 18 bases lying between them. CDR1 SGHNT and CDR2 YYREEE come from the germline V gene (reference sequence). This CDR3 has 14 amino acids. Here the CDR3 DNA reads TGTGCCAGCAGGCGCGATAGACCGGACCGTGAAGCTTTCTTT. It codes for CASRRDRPDREAFF.

The CDR3 region is CASSWDKNSGNTIYF. As DNA, the CDR3 is TGTGCCAGCAGCTGGGACAAAAACTCTGGAAACACCATATATTTT. The V gene is TRBV5-4, the J gene TRBJ1-3, with D possibly being TRBD1 (6 bases). The CDR3 runs to 15 residues. The V gene's germline CDR1 is SGHNT and CDR2 YYREEE (reference sequence). The V and J ends lost 3 bases and 0 bases respectively, with 10 bases between them. Full variable domain (outside the CDR3, taken from reference TRBV5-4 and TRBJ1-3): ETGVTQSPTHLIKTRGQQVTLRCSSQSGHNTVSWYQQALGQGPQFIFQYYREEENGRGNFPPRFSGLQFPNYSSELNVNALELDDSALYLCASSWDKNSGNTIYFGEGSWLTVV.

This clone was observed once. This chain joins TRBV30 and TRBJ1-5; no firm D call. Germline CDR1 GTSNPN, CDR2 SVGIG (reference sequence). This CDR3 is 15 amino acids long. V was pared by 5 bases and J by 1 base, with 15 bases between. The CDR3 DNA reads TGTGCCTGGGGTATCGGGCCGTTAAGCAATCAGCCCCAGCATTTT. Amino acid sequence: CAWGIGPLSNQPQHF.

The rearrangement links TRBV28 to TRBJ1-1; unclear D gene. Germline V gene lookup returns CDR1 MDHEN and CDR2 SYDVKM. CDR3 length equals 13 residues. Trimming took off 4 bases at V and 0 bases at J, with 6 bases between the two ends. In nucleotides, the CDR3 is TGTGCCAGCAGTTCCCGACTGAACACTGAAGCTTTCTTT. Translation: CASSSRLNTEAFF.

V gene TRBV27 combines with J gene TRBJ2-1, with 7 positions matching TRBD2. This CDR3 comprises 15 residues. After removal of 4 bases from V and 3 bases from J, the junction contained 6 bases not matched to a gene. Germline-derived CDR1 and CDR2 are MNHEY and SMNVEV (reference sequence). CDR3 residues: CASSSSGAFYNEQFF. CDR3 bases: TGTGCCAGCAGTTCTAGCGGAGCCTTCTACAATGAGCAGTTCTTC.

The chain recombines TRBV27 with TRBJ2-5; 8 positions match TRBD2. The CDR3 runs to 15 residues. V gave up 3 bases and J gave up 5 bases; unmatched junction bases: 8. Germline CDR1 MNHEY, CDR2 SMNVEV (reference sequence). The CDR3 here is CASSFIAGGRETQYF. The DNA of the CDR3 is TGTGCCAGCAGTTTCATCGCGGGAGGAAGGGAGACCCAGTACTTC.

The rearrangement joins TRBV30 to TRBJ1-4; no clear D gene. Germline CDR1 and CDR2: GTSNPN and SVGIG (reference sequence). Trimming stripped 8 bases from V and 5 bases from J, with 15 bases between. CDR3 length: 13 amino acids. CDR3 amino acids: CAGGGQLNEKLFF. Written as DNA, the CDR3 is TGTGCCGGAGGTGGGCAGCTAAATGAAAAACTGTTTTTT.

The gene calls are TRBV5-1 and TRBJ2-3; D is undetermined. The V gene's germline CDR1 is SGHRS and CDR2 YFSETQ. Trimming removed 4 bases at V and 2 bases at J, with 8 bases between. This CDR3 region has 13 residues. The CDR3 loop reads CASSRAVTDTQYF. CDR3 bases: TGCGCCAGCAGCCGGGCGGTCACAGATACGCAGTATTTT.

J is TRBJ1-1 and V is TRBV9, with 9 bases identical to TRBD1. The germline V gene encodes CDR1 SGDLS and CDR2 YYNGEE. The CDR3 covers 15 residues. V lost 1 base and J lost 0; bases outside the gene matches: 1. The CDR3 region is CASSVTGGMNTEAFF. The CDR3, as DNA: TGTGCCAGCAGCGTAACAGGGGGCATGAACACTGAAGCTTTCTTT.

The chain is built from TRBV7-3 and TRBJ1-3; a possible D gene is TRBD1 (5 bases). The CDR3 is 15 residues long. Germline CDR1 is SGHTA and CDR2 is FQGTGA. V was clipped by 0 bases and J by 4 bases, with 10 bases between them. DNA for the CDR3: TGTGCCAGCAGCTTAACAGGGGATCTCGGAAACACCATATATTTT. Protein product: CASSLTGDLGNTIYF.

This clone was counted once. This sequence joins TRBV11-3 and TRBJ2-7; possible D gene TRBD1, 5 bases. The CDR3 length is 14 residues. Trimming removed 1 base from V and 7 bases from J, with 14 bases in between. Germline V CDR1 and CDR2: SGHNT, YENEEA. CDR3 nucleotides: TGTGCCAGCAGCTTAGGGCCAGGGCGAAGTGAGCAGTACTTC. It specifies CASSLGPGRSEQYF.

This chain uses TRBV27 with TRBJ2-5, with D tentatively TRBD2 (7 bases). Germline lookup yields CDR1 MNHEY and CDR2 SMNVEV (reference sequence). CDR3 length: 13 residues. V was cut by 6 bases and J by 2 bases, with 10 bases left in between. The CDR3 nucleotides read TGTGCCAGCAGGAGGGGGGGACAAGAGACCCAGTACTTC. Its translation is CASRRGGQETQYF.

The chain couples TRBV18 to TRBJ2-2; D gene uncertain. Trimming removed 3 bases from V and 0 bases from J, with 8 bases in between. The CDR3 has 15 amino acids. Germline-derived CDR1 and CDR2 are KGHSH and LQKENI. The CDR3 loop is CASSPIRSNTGELFF. The CDR3 region has the DNA TGTGCCAGCTCACCGATCAGATCGAACACCGGGGAGCTGTTTTTT.